The rows below give T cell receptor beta chains drawn from one sample of a study of PD-L1 blockade in urothelial cancer. Clones were read by immunoSEQ multiplex PCR, and TCRdb kept only the in-frame ones, dropping some. The sample consists of around 45,000 clones, 82% of them appearing once. The sequencing here drew on PBMCs, taken around atezolizumab (anti-PD-L1) treatment. The receptor set was obtained from a man aged 50-59 years with urothelial cancer. CDR3s include the opening cysteine and the closing phenylalanine or tryptophan. Clone size is given for some rows only: seen once, a few or many times, or a class if the clone is expanded.

abundance	v_gene	j_gene	CDR3aa
NA	TRBV2	TRBJ1-3	CASRRSGDSGNTIYF
few	TRBV2	TRBJ1-3	CASSGGLPGNTIYF
NA	TRBV6-6	TRBJ2-3	CASKPPLALSDTQYF
NA	TRBV28	TRBJ1-5	CASSNRQSNQPQHF
once	TRBV5-1	TRBJ2-4	CASSLVPSGKNIQYF
NA	TRBV5-1	TRBJ2-1	CASSWGTGSSYNEQFF
NA	TRBV30	TRBJ1-1	CAWTLGGADTEAFF
NA	TRBV11-3	TRBJ1-1	CASSQGFGGLTEAFF
NA	TRBV4-1	TRBJ2-1	CASSQGTSGSSYNEQFF
NA	TRBV6-5	TRBJ1-1	CASRLQGTEAFF
NA	TRBV19	TRBJ2-2	CASSTPRGQGTGELFF
NA	TRBV4-1	TRBJ1-2	CASSPRALGGYGYTF
NA	TRBV7-8	TRBJ1-4	CASRPRATTNEKLFF
NA	TRBV15	TRBJ2-1	CATSRGGALEGEQFF
few	TRBV10-1	TRBJ2-2	CASSAESSGTGELFF
NA	TRBV9	TRBJ2-5	CASSQGGDITQETQYF
NA	TRBV11-2	TRBJ1-1	CASSLDRARVGRTEAFF
NA	TRBV5-4	TRBJ2-7	CASSQAQGEQYF
NA	TRBV6-6	TRBJ1-5	CASSYAVSNQPQHF
NA	TRBV15	TRBJ2-5	CATSRDRETQYF
NA	TRBV18	TRBJ2-1	CASSPYLSNEQFF
NA	TRBV7-9	TRBJ2-2	CASSDLRGSNTGELFF
NA	TRBV7-2	TRBJ2-5	CASSLGAGGRETQYF
NA	TRBV6-6	TRBJ2-7	CASSYSGAYEQYF
NA	TRBV4-1	TRBJ2-7	CASSQGAASAPYEQYF
NA	TRBV4-1	TRBJ1-5	CASGGGIQPQHF
NA	TRBV4-2	TRBJ2-2	CASSQADSGTGELFF
NA	TRBV5-6	TRBJ1-1	CASSFGQGSFTEAFF
once	TRBV5-1	TRBJ2-1	CASSGQGNEQFF
NA	TRBV5-1	TRBJ2-3	CASSLGQHTDTQYF
NA	TRBV5-6	TRBJ1-4	CASSEEATGREKLFF
NA	TRBV2	TRBJ2-1	CASSQEGTGGFNEQFF